Following are 18 T cell receptor beta chains from one sample sequenced in a study of identical twins. TCRdb re-called the 5' RACE reads with MiXCR, one entry per CDR3 protein. The sample has some 320,000 distinct CDR3 sequences; over 9% are singletons. The same specimen was also included in a second study, on yellow fever vaccine responses in identical twins.

Sequenced sample: CD8+ T cells sorted from blood. All receptors derive from a woman aged 18-29 years in good health.

This clonotype came up a few times. This chain joins TRBV20-1 and TRBJ2-1; a possible D gene is TRBD1 (5 bases). The ends were cut back, 8 bases at V and 0 bases at J, with 11 bases in the middle. Germline V gene sequence: CDR1 DFQATT, CDR2 SNEGSKA (reference sequence). This CDR3 has 13 amino acids. Written as DNA, the CDR3 is TGCAGTTCTGGCCAGGGCTCCTACAATGAGCAGTTCTTC. Its protein product is CSSGQGSYNEQFF.

This clonotype was recorded a few times. This chain connects TRBV4-1 to TRBJ1-1; TRBD1 is a possible D gene (5 bases). CDR3 length equals 15 residues. The germline CDR1 and CDR2 sequences are MGHRA and YSYEKL. With 2 bases removed from V and 6 bases from J, the gap between germline ends came to 16 bases. The CDR3 DNA is TGCGCCAGCAGCCAAACCGGACAACCCAATGCTGAAGCTTTCTTT. Encoded protein: CASSQTGQPNAEAFF.

This clonotype was counted only a few times. The chain has TRBV13 and TRBJ2-3; 7 bases align to TRBD1. The CDR3 runs to 15 residues. Losses at the gene ends were 5 bases for V and 3 bases for J; bases not matched to a gene: 8. Per the germline V gene, CDR1 is PRHDT and CDR2 is FYEKMQ (reference sequence). CDR3: CASSPDRAGTDTQYF. The CDR3 nucleotides are TGTGCCAGCAGCCCAGACAGGGCTGGGACAGATACGCAGTATTTT.

This clonotype showed up just a few times. The rearrangement joins TRBV27 to TRBJ1-2, with 7 bases aligning to TRBD1. The germline V gene encodes CDR1 MNHEY and CDR2 SMNVEV (reference sequence). V shed 5 bases, J shed 8 bases, and the junction held 17 bases outside the gene matches. The CDR3 consists of 16 residues. CDR3 amino acids: CASSKSGTVAFYGYTF. In DNA, the CDR3 is TGTGCCAGCAGTAAGTCCGGGACAGTGGCTTTCTACGGCTACACCTTC.

V is TRBV6-5 and J is TRBJ2-3, with a tentative D call TRBD2 (6 bases). The CDR3 sequence is 15 residues long. Deletions cut 0 bases from V and 5 bases from J, with 12 bases between. Germline CDR1 reads MNHEY; CDR2 reads SVGAGI. The CDR3 sequence is CASSYSMRDRDTQYF. CDR3 bases: TGTGCCAGCAGTTACTCAATGCGGGACCGAGATACGCAGTATTTT.

This clonotype was recorded a few times. The chain combines TRBV5-6 with TRBJ1-2; weak D call: TRBD1 (5 bases). Germline loops: CDR1 SGHDT, CDR2 YYEEEE. This CDR3 has 14 residues. V shed 0 bases and J shed 7 bases, with 13 bases lying between them. CDR3 sequence: CASSLGTGGTGYTF. The CDR3 DNA is TGTGCCAGCAGCTTGGGAACCGGGGGTACTGGCTACACCTTC.

This clonotype was counted between two and nine times. The rearrangement joins TRBV7-6 to TRBJ2-1; no reliable D call. CDR1 is SGHVS, CDR2 FNYEAQ, per germline. V lost 5 bases and J lost 8, with 7 bases in between. CDR3 length: 11 amino acids. In DNA form, the CDR3 reads TGTGCCAGCAGCGATGGGGATGAGCAGTTCTTC. It is translated as CASSDGDEQFF.

Only a few counts were recorded for this clonotype. V is TRBV20-1 and J is TRBJ1-1; tentative D call: TRBD1 (6 bases). The V and J ends lost 0 bases and 4 bases respectively, with 15 bases between them. The CDR3 has 15 amino acids. CDR1 and CDR2 from the germline V gene are DFQATT and SNEGSKA (reference sequence). The CDR3 sequence is CSARDLQGGSTEAFF. CDR3 DNA sequence: TGCAGTGCTAGAGATTTACAGGGCGGGTCCACTGAAGCTTTCTTT.

The chain couples TRBV12-3 or TRBV12-4 to TRBJ2-1; 9 bases align to TRBD2. The CDR3 loop spans 15 amino acids. J lost 8 bases, V lost 5 bases, and 10 bases had no gene match. The CDR3 DNA is TGTGCCAGCAGTCTCGGCGGGAGGGCCTTCCATGAGCAGTTCTTC. The encoded protein is CASSLGGRAFHEQFF.

This clonotype appeared a few times. The rearrangement uses TRBV5-1 and TRBJ2-1, with 14 bases that match TRBD2. The CDR3 is 18 amino acids. Trimming cost V 5 bases and J 3 bases; bases outside gene matches: 10. Germline CDR1 and CDR2: SGHRS and YFSETQ. This CDR3 is CASRLSGLAGVYYNEQFF. CDR3 nucleotides: TGCGCCAGCAGACTTTCGGGACTAGCGGGAGTATACTACAATGAGCAGTTCTTC.

This clonotype was found many times. V gene TRBV11-2 combines with J gene TRBJ2-7; perhaps TRBD1 as D (6 bases). Germline V CDR1 and CDR2: SGHAT, FQNNGV. The CDR3 has 13 residues. V was clipped by 5 bases and J by 2 bases, with 10 bases between them. CDR3 nucleotides: TGTGCCAGCAGCCCCGGACAGACCTACGAGCAGTACGTC. This encodes CASSPGQTYEQYV.

This clonotype was recorded a few times. V and J are TRBV7-8 and TRBJ2-1; D gene uncertain. From germline, CDR1 is SGHVS and CDR2 FQNEAQ. The CDR3 contains 17 residues. V was cut by 1 base and J by 5 bases, with 18 bases left in between. The CDR3 DNA sequence: TGTGCCAGCAGCTTAGTAGTCCTAGTTCGGGTCGACAATGAGCAGTTCTTC. This encodes CASSLVVLVRVDNEQFF.

This clonotype was recorded a few times. V is TRBV7-6 and J is TRBJ2-1; TRBD2 matches 10 bases. The ends lost 5 bases at V and 7 bases at J; junction bases unmatched: 11. Germline V gene lookup returns CDR1 SGHVS and CDR2 FNYEAQ. This CDR3 is built from 16 residues. CDR3 nucleotide sequence: TGTGCCAGCAGCCTCCTAGCGGGAGAGGGGCCAAATGAGCAGTTCTTC. Amino acid sequence: CASSLLAGEGPNEQFF.

This chain uses TRBV12-3 or TRBV12-4 with TRBJ2-1; D gene ambiguous. The V end lost 5 bases, the J end lost 1 base, and 12 bases lay between the germline ends. The CDR3 length is 15 residues. The CDR3 loop reads CASSTRQASYNEQFF. The CDR3 DNA follows: TGTGCCAGCAGTACCCGGCAGGCGTCCTACAATGAGCAGTTCTTC.

There are a few counts of this clonotype. The V gene is TRBV10-3, the J gene TRBJ1-1; D not certain. There are 13 residues in the CDR3. Germline CDR1 ENHRY, CDR2 SYGVKD. Trimming shortened V by 4 bases and J by 1 base, and 7 bases separated the two germline ends. This chain's CDR3 is CAISVRENTEAFF. In DNA, the CDR3 is TGTGCCATCAGTGTACGGGAGAACACTGAAGCTTTCTTT.

Only a few counts were recorded for this clonotype. This chain joins TRBV25-1 and TRBJ2-6; weak D call: TRBD1 (6 bases). From germline, CDR1 is MGHDK and CDR2 SYGVNS. Trimming took 3 bases from V and 0 from J, leaving 12 bases between them. The length of the CDR3 is 17 residues. The CDR3: CASSDPDRISGANVLTF. The CDR3 nucleotides are TGTGCCAGCAGTGATCCTGACAGGATCTCTGGGGCCAACGTCCTGACTTTC.

At least ten counts were recorded for this clonotype. The rearrangement links TRBV6-1 to TRBJ2-1, with TRBD2 as a possible D gene (6 bases). The CDR3 is made up of 15 amino acids. CDR1 and CDR2 (germline): MNHNS, SASEGT. Between the trimmed V and J ends, which lost 1 base and 6 bases, there was a span of 13 bases. The CDR3 reads CASSEEGGASNEQFF. The CDR3 bases are TGTGCCAGCAGTGAAGAAGGCGGGGCCTCCAATGAGCAGTTCTTC.

The chain employs TRBV7-2 and TRBJ2-3; D is unresolved. Trimming cost V 5 bases and J 0 bases, with 15 bases left between them. This CDR3 spans 16 amino acids. CDR1 and CDR2 from the germline V gene are SGHTA and FQGNSA. This CDR3 reads CASSTRFFSSTDTQYF. DNA of the CDR3: TGTGCCAGCAGCACACGGTTTTTTTCTAGCACAGATACGCAGTATTTT.